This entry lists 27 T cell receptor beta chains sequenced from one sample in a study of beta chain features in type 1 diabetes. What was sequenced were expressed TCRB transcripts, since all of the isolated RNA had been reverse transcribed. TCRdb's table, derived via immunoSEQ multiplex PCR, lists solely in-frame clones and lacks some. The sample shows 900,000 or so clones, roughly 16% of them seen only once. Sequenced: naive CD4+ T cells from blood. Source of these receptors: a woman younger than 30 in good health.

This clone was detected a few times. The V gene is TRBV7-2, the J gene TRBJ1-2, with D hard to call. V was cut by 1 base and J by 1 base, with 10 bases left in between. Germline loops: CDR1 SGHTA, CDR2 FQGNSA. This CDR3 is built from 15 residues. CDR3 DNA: TGTGCCAGCAGCTTAGAACATGGGGTTAACTATGGCTACACCTTC. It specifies CASSLEHGVNYGYTF.

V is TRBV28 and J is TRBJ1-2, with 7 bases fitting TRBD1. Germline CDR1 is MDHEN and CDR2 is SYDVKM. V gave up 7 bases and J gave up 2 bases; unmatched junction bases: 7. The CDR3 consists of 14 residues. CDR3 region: CASILTGKNYGYTF. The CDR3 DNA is TGTGCCAGCATCCTGACAGGGAAAAACTATGGCTACACCTTC.

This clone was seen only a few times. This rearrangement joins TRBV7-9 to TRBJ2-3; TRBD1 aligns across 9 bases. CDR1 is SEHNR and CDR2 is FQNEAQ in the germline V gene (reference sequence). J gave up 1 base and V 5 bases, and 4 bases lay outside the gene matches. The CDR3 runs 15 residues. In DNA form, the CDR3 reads TGTGCCAGCAGCCATCGGGACAGGGGCACAGATACGCAGTATTTT. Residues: CASSHRDRGTDTQYF.

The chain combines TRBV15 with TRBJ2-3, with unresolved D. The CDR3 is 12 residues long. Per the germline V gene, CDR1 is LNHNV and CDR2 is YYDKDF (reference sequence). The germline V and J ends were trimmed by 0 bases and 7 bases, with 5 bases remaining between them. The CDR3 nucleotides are TGTGCCACCAGCAGAGATCTCTATACGCAGTATTTT. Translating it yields CATSRDLYTQYF.

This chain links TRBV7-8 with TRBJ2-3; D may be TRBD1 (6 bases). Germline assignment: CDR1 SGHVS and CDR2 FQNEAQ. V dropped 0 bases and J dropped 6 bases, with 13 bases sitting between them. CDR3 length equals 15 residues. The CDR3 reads CASSLAIRGLDTQYF. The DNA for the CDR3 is TGTGCCAGCAGCTTAGCGATCAGGGGTTTGGATACGCAGTATTTT.

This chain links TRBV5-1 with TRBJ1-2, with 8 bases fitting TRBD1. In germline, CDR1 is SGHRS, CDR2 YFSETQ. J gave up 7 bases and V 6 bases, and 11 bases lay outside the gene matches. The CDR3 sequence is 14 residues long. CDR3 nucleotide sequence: TGCGCCAGCAAACCTTTGACAGGGGACTCTGGCTACACCTTC. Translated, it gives CASKPLTGDSGYTF.

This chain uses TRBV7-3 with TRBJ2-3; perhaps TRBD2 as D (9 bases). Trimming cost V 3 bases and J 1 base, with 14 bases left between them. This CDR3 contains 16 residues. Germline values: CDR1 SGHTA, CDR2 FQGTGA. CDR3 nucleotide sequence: TGTGCCAGCAGCTTTAGCGGGGGACAGGGCACAGATACGCAGTATTTT. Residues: CASSFSGGQGTDTQYF.

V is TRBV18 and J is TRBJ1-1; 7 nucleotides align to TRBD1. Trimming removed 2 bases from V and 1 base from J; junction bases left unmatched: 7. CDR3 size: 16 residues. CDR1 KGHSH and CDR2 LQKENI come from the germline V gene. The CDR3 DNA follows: TGTGCCAGCTCACCAGGGGGGACAGTCCCGAACACTGAAGCTTTCTTT. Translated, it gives CASSPGGTVPNTEAFF.

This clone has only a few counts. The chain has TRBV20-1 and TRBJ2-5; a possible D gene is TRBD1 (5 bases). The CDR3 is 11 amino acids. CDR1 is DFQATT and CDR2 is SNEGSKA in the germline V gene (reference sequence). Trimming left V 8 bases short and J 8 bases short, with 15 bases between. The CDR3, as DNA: TGCAGTACAACTCTCAGGGAAACCCAGTACTTC. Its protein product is CSTTLRETQYF.

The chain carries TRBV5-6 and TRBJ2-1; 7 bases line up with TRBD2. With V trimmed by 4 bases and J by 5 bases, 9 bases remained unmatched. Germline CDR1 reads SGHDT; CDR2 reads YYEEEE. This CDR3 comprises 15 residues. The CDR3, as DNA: TGTGCCAGCAGCCCGCAACTAGCGTCCCACAATGAGCAGTTCTTC. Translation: CASSPQLASHNEQFF.

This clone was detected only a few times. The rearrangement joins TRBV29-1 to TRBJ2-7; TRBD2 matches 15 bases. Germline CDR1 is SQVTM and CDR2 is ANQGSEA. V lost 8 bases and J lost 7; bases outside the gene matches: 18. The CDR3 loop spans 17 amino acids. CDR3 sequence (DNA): TGCAGCTCCGGAGAGGGGAGGACTAGCGGGAGGGGAAGGGAGCAGTACTTC. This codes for CSSGEGRTSGRGREQYF.

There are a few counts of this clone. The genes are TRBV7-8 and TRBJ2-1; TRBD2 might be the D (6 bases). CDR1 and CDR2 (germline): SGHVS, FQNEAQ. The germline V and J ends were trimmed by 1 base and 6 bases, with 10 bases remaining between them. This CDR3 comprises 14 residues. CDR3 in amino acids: CASSLVAVVNEQFF. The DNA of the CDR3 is TGTGCCAGCAGCTTAGTAGCGGTTGTCAATGAGCAGTTCTTC.

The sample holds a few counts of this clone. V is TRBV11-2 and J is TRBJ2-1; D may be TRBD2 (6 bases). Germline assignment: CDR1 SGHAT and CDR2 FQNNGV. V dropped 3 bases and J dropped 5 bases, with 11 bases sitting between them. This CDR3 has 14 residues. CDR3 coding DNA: TGTGCCAGCAGCTTTGGACTACTTAACAATGAGCAGTTCTTC. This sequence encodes CASSFGLLNNEQFF.

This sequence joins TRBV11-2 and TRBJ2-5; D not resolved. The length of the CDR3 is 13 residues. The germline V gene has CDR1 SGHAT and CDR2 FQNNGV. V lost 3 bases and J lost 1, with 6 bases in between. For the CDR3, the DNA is TGTGCCAGCAGCTTGGGCAGCCAAGAGACCCAGTACTTC. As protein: CASSLGSQETQYF.

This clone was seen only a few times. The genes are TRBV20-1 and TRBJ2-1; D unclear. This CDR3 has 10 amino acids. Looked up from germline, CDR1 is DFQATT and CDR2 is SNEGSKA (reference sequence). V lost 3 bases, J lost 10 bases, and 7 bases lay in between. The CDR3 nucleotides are TGCAGTGCTAGGCAGGAAGAGCAGTTCTTC. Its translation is CSARQEEQFF.

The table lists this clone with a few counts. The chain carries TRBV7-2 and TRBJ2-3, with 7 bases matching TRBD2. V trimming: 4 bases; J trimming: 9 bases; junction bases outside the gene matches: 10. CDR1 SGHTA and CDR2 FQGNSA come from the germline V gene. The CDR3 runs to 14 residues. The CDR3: CASSSDRGGVTQYF. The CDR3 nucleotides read TGTGCCAGCAGCTCTGATCGGGGAGGGGTAACGCAGTATTTT.

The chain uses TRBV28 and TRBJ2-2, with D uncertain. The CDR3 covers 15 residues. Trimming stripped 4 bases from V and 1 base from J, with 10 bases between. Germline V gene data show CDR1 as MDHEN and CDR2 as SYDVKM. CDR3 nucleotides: TGTGCCAGCAGTTCAACAAACAGGAACACCGGGGAGCTGTTTTTT. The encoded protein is CASSSTNRNTGELFF.

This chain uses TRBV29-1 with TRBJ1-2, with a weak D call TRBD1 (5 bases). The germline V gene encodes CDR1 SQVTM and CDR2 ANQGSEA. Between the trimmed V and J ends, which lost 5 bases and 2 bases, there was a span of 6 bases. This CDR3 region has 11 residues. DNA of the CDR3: TGCAGCGTTCGACAGAACTATGGCTACACCTTC. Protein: CSVRQNYGYTF.

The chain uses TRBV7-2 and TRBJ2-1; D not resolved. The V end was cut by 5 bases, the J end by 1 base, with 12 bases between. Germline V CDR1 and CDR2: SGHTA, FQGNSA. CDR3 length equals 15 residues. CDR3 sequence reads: CASSPQDASYNEQFF. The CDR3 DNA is TGTGCCAGCAGCCCGCAGGACGCATCCTACAATGAGCAGTTCTTC.

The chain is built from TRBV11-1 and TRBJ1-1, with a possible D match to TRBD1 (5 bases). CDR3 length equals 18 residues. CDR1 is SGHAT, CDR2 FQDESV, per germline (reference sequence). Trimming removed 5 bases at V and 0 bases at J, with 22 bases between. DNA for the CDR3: TGTGCCAGCAGCCGAAACAGGCCGGGACTAAACATGAACACTGAAGCTTTCTTT. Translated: CASSRNRPGLNMNTEAFF.

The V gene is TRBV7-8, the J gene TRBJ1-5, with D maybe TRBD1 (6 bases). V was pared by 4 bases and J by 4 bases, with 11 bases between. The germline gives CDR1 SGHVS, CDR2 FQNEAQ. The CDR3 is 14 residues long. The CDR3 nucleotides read TGTGCCAGCAGCTCAGCCGACAGGAATCAGCCCCAGCATTTT. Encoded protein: CASSSADRNQPQHF.

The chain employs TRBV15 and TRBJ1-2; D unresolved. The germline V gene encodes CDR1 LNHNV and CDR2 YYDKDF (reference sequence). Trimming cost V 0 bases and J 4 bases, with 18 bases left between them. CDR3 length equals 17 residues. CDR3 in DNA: TGTGCCACCAGCAGAGATACGACGGGCAGGTCTTCCTATGGCTACACCTTC. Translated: CATSRDTTGRSSYGYTF.

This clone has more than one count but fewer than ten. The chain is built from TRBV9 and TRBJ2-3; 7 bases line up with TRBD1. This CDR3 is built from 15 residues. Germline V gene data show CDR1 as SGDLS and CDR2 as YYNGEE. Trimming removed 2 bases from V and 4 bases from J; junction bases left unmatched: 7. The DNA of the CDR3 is TGTGCCAGCAGCGTCCCTACAGGGGACCCAGATACGCAGTATTTT. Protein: CASSVPTGDPDTQYF.

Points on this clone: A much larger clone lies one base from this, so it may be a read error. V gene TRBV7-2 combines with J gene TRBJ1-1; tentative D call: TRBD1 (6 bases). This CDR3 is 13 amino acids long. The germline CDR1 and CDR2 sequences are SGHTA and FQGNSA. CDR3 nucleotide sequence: TGTGCCAGCAACTTACAGGGGAACACTGAAGCTTTCTTT. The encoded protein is CASNLQGNTEAFF.

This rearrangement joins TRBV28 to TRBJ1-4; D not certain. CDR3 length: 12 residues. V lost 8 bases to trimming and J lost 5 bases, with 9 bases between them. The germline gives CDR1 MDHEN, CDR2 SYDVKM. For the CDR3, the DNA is TGTGCCAGCCATGAGGGAAATGAAAAACTGTTTTTT. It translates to CASHEGNEKLFF. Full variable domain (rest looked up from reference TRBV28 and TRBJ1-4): DVKVTQSSRYLVKRTGEKVFLECVQDMDHENMFWYRQDPGLGLRLIYFSYDVKMKEKGDIPEGYSVSREKKERFSLILESASTNQTSMYLCASHEGNEKLFFGSGTQLSVL.

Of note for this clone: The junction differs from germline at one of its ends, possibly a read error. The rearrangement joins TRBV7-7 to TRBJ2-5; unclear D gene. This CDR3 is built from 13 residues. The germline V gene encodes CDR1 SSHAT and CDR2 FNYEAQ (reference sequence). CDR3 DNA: TGTGCTAGCAGCTTAGGATCCCAAGAGACCCAGTACTTC. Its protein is CASSLGSQETQYF.

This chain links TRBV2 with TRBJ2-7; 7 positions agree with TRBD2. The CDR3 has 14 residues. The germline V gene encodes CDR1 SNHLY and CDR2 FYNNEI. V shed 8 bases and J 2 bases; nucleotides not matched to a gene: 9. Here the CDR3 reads CASRFSGLAYEQYF. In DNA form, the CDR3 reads TGTGCCAGCCGTTTCTCTGGACTAGCCTACGAGCAGTACTTC.